This T cell receptor (beta chain) derives from a study of T cell responses to AZD1222 COVID-19 vaccine. From germline, CDR1 is KGHSH and CDR2 LQKENI. The CDR3 is 17 amino acids. V lost 0 bases, J lost 6 bases, and 20 bases lay in between. Study-level findings and limits: Recipients of two AZD1222 doses showed rising Spike-specific TCR breadth and depth.

This clone was recorded only once. What it binds is not known. Some clones are missing from TCRdb's copy, which holds only in-frame ones; the method was immunoSEQ multiplex PCR. The sample has 150,000 to 200,000 clones, 92% seen once. The sequence derives from an adult in good health. The rearrangement links TRBV18 to TRBJ1-1; D remains unclear. This material consisted of peripheral blood, taken on day 0 of AZD1222 vaccination. The CDR3 is CASSPPGFNPGESEAFF. Here the CDR3 DNA reads TGTGCCAGCTCACCACCGGGTTTTAATCCTGGGGAGTCTGAAGCTTTCTTT.